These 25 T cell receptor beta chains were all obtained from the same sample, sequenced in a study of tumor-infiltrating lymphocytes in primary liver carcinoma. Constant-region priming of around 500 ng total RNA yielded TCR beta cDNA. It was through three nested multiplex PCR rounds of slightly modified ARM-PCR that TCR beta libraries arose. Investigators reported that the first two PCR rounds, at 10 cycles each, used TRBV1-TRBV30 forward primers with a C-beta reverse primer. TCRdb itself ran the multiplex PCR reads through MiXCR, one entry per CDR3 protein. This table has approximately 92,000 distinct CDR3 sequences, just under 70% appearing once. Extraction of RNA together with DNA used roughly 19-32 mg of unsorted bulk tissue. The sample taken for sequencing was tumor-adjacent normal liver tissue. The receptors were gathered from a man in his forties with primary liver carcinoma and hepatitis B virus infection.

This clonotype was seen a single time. The DNA for the CDR3 is TGTGCCAGCAATGGACGGGGGCTCGAGCAGTACTTC. Translating gives CASNGRGLEQYF. The rearrangement uses TRBV28 and TRBJ2-7, with D possibly called TRBD1 or TRBD2 (6 bases each). Trimming shortened V by 7 bases and J by 6 bases, and 13 bases separated the two germline ends. The CDR3 covers 12 residues. The germline V gene encodes CDR1 MDHEN and CDR2 SYDVKM.

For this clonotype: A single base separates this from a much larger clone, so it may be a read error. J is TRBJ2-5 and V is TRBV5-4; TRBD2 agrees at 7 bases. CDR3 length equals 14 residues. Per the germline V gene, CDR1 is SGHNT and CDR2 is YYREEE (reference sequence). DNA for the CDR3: TGTACCACCAATCCGGGGGGAAGGGGAGAGACCCAGTACTTC. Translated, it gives CTTNPGGRGETQYF.

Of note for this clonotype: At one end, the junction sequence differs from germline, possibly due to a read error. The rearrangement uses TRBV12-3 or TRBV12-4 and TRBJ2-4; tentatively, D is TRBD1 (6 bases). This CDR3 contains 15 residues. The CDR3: CTSSFGQGAKNIQYF. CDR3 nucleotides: TGTACCAGCAGTTTCGGGCAGGGGGCCAAAAACATTCAGTACTTC.

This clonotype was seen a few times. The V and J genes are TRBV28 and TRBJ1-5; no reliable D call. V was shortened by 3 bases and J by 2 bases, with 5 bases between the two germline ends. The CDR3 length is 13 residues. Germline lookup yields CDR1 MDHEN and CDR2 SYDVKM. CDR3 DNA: TGTGCCAGCAGTTTTAACGGCAATCAGCCCCAGCATTTT. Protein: CASSFNGNQPQHF.

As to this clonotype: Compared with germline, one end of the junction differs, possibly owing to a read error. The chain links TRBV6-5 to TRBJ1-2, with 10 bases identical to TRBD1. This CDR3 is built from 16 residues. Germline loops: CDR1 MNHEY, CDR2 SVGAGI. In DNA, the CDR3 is TGTGCCAGCAGCCATGTGAGGACAGGGGGTACCTATTGCTACATCTTC. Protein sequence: CASSHVRTGGTYCYIF.

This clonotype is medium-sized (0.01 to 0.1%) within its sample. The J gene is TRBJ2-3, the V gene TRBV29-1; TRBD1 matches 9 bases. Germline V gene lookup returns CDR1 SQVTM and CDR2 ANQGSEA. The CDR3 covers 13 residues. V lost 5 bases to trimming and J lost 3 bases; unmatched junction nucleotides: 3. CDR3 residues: CSVKTGGTDTQYF. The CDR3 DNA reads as TGCAGCGTTAAGACAGGGGGTACAGATACGCAGTATTTT.

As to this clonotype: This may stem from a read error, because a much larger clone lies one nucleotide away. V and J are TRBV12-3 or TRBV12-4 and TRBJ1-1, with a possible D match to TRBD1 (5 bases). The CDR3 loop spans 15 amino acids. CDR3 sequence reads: CVSSLLGGMNTEAFF. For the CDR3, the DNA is TGTGTCAGCAGTTTACTTGGGGGGATGAACACTGAAGCTTTCTTT.

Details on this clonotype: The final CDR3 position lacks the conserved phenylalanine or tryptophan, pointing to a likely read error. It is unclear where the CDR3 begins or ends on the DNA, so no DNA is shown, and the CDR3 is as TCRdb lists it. This CDR3 reads CASSHRLAGFHETQYL. The chain carries TRBV11-2 and TRBJ2-5; the D call TRBD2 from the table was never checked on the DNA. The CDR3 comprises 16 residues, both ends counted. Per germline, CDR1 SGHAT and CDR2 FQNNGV.

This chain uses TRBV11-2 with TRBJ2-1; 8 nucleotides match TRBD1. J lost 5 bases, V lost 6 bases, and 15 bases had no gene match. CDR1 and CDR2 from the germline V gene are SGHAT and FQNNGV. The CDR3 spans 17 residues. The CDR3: CASRSVVSQGAHNEQFF. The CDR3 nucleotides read TGTGCCAGCAGGTCAGTGGTCTCTCAGGGGGCTCACAATGAGCAGTTCTTC.

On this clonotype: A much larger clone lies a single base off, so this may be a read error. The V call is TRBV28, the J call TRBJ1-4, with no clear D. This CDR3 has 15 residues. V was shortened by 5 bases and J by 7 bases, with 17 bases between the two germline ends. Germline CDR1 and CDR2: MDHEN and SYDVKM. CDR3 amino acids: CASSADREAGEKLFF. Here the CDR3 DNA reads TGTGCCAGCAGTGCCGACCGGGAGGCTGGTGAAAAACTGTTTTTT.

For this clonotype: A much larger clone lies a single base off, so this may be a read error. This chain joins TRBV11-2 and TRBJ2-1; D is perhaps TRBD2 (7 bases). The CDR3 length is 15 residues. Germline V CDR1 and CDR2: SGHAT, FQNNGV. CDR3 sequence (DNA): TGTACCAGCAGCTTAGATTCTAGCGGCAGGGGTGAGCAGTCCTTC. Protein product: CTSSLDSSGRGEQSF.

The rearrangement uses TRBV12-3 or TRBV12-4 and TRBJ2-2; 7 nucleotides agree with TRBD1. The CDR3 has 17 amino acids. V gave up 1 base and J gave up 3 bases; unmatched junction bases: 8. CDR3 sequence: CASSLGRQGGYTGELFF. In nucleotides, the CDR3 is TGTGCCAGCAGTTTAGGTAGACAGGGCGGGTACACCGGGGAGCTGTTTTTT.

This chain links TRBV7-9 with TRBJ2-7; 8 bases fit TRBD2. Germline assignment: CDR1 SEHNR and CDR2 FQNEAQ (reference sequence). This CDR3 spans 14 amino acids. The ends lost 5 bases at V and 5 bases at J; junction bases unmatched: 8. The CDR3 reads CASSRIGGANEQYF. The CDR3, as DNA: TGTGCCAGCAGCCGGATCGGGGGGGCGAACGAGCAGTACTTC.

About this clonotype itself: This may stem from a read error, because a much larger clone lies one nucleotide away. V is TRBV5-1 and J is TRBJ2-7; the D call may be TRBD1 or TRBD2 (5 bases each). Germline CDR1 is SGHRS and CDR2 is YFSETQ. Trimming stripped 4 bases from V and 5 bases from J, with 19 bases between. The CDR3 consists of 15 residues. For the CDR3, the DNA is TGCGCCAGCAGCCAGGTACCCACCCGGGGCGACGAGCAGTACTTC. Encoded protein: CASSQVPTRGDEQYF.

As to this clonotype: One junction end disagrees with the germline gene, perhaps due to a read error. CDR3 in DNA: TGTGCCGGCAGTCTCCGGGGACGGATCTGGGCCAACGTCCTGACTTTC. Translation: CAGSLRGRIWANVLTF. The rearrangement uses TRBV28 and TRBJ2-6; TRBD1 or TRBD2 may be the D gene (5 bases each). The length of the CDR3 is 16 residues. Germline CDR1 reads MDHEN; CDR2 reads SYDVKM.

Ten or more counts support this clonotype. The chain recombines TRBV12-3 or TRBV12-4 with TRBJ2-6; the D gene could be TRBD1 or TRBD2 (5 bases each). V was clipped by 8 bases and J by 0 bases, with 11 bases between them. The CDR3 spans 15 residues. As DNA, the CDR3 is TGTGCCAGCCAATACGGGACCTCTGGGGCCAACGTCCTGACTTTC. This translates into CASQYGTSGANVLTF.

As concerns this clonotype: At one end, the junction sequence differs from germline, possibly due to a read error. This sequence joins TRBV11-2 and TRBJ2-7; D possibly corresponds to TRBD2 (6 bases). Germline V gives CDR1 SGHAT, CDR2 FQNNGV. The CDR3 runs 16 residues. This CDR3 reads CASSLDPGDDIYEHYF. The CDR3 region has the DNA TGTGCCAGCAGCTTAGATCCGGGGGACGATATCTACGAGCATTACTTC. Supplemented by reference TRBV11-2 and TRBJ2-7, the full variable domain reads EAGVAQSPRYKIIEKRQSVAFWCNPISGHATLYWYQQILGQGPKLLIQFQNNGVVDDSQLPKDRFSAERLKGVDSTLKIQPAKLEDSAVYLCASSLDPGDDIYEHYFGPGTRLTVT.

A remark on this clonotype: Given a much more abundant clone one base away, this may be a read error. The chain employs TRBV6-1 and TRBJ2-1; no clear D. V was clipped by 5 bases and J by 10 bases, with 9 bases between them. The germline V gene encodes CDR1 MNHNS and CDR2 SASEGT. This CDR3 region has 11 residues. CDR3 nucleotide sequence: TGTGCCAGCAGTACCCAAGTCGAGCAGTTCTTC. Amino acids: CASSTQVEQFF.

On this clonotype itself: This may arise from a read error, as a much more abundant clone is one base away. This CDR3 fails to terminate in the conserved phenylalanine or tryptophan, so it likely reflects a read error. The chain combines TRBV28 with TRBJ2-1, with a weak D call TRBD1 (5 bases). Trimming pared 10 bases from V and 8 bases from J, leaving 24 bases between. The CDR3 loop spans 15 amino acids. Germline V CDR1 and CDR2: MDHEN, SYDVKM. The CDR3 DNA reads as TGTGCCACCTCCCTGGGGCGGCGCCCTGGCTATGAGCAGTTCTGC. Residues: CATSLGRRPGYEQFC.

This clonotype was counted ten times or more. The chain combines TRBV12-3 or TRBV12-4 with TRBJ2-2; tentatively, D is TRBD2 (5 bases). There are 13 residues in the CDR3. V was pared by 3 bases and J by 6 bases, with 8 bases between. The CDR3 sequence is CASSFGVAGELFF. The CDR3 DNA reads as TGTGCCAGCAGTTTCGGGGTTGCCGGGGAGCTGTTTTTT.

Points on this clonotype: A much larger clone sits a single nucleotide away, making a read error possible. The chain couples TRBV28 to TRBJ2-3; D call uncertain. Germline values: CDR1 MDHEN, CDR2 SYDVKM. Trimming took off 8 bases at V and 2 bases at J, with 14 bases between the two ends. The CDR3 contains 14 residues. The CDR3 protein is CASHLVPITDTQYF. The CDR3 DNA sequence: TGTGCCAGCCACCTAGTCCCCATCACAGATACGCAGTATTTT.

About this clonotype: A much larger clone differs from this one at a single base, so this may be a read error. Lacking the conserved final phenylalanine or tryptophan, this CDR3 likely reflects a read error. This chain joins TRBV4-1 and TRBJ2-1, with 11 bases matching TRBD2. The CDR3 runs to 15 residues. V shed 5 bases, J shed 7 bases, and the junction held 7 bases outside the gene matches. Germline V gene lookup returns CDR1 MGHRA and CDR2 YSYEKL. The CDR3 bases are TGCGCCAGCAGCTTAGCGGGAGGGCCGGGGAATGAGCAGTTCCTC. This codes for CASSLAGGPGNEQFL.

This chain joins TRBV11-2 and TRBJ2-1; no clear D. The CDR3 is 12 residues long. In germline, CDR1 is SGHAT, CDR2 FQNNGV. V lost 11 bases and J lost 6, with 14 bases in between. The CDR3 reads CAGNFLLNEQFF. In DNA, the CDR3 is TGTGCCGGCAACTTCTTACTCAATGAGCAGTTCTTC.

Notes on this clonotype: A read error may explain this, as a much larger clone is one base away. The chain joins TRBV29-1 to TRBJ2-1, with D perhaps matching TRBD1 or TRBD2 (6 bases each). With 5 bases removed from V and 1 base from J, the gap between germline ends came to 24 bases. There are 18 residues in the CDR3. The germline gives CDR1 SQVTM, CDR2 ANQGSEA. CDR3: CSVSYRVGGAVSYNEQFF. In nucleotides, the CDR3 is TGCAGCGTTAGTTACAGGGTGGGCGGGGCGGTATCCTACAATGAGCAGTTCTTC.

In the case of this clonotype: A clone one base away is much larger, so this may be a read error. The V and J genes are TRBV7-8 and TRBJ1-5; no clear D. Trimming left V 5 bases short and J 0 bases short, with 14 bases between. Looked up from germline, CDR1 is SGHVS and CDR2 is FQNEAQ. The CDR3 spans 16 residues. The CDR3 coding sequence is TGTGCCAGCAGCCCGACATGTTCCTATAGCAATCAGCCCCAGCATTTT. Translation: CASSPTCSYSNQPQHF.